This T cell receptor (beta chain) was sequenced in a study of blood T cell repertoires in COVID-19 (dated by TCRdb to 2020 to 2022). At the level of the whole study: The collaborator samples originated in the United States, Italy and Spain and spanned the acute and convalescent phases of COVID-19. Subjects who had been exposed to COVID-19, were actively infected with it, or had recovered from it provided the deeply sampled blood TCRbeta repertoires that made up the dataset. The repertoires were released in a freely available public database meant as a resource for research on the immune response to SARS-CoV-2. The prospective study material was composed of cDNA or gDNA derived from T cells, B-cell-depleted T cells, or PBMCs. The sample metadata nearly always contained a de-identified subject ID, COVID-19 status, age in years and sex. Samples were obtained from the ongoing ImmuneRACE study (first 160 participants) and from roughly 1,300 subjects provided by 6 global collaborators. Where HLA class I and class II types were available, the types were taken from metadata supplied by the sample provider, not from assay-based typing.

Study-level results and caveats: Clinical and demographic metadata were provided uncurated, with the amount varying by source and participant.

Each collaborating institution followed its own protocols to collect whole blood in K2EDTA tubes. For TCRbeta analysis, collaborators shipped samples in one of three forms: frozen whole blood, isolated PBMCs, or DNA extracted from either of those sample types. TCRbeta CDR3 regions were amplified from genomic DNA by means of the immunoSEQ Assay, a bias-controlled multiplex PCR. The authors' pipeline ran thus. The number of nucleated cells in each sample was estimated by amplification of reference gene primers within the assay. Sequence reads were collapsed and filtered to measure the absolute abundance of every unique TCRbeta CDR3 rearrangement. Productive Simpson clonality was computed per sample as the square root of Simpson's diversity index over productive rearrangements. TCRdb took over this immuneACCESS table, retaining in-frame rearrangements with V and J assigned. Such tables are incomplete; in checked studies, under half of the missing clones stem from an unresolved V gene, and the remainder is unexplained. The V and J calls and the clone size are those of that table, but D and trimming were determined from the DNA. For this sample the table gives fewer than 100,000 clones, of which around 90% were detected only once. Of the sample, about 4.2% falls within the top ten clones.

CDR1 SEHNR and CDR2 FQNEAQ were looked up in the germline V gene (reference sequence). Including the terminal cysteine and phenylalanine, the CDR3 comprises 14 residues. The DNA shown is the 42-base CDR3, in frame from base 1. The germline ends are 14 bases apart after V is trimmed by 7 bases and J by 4 bases. In its sample, this clone was seen a few times. Its antigen has not been determined. Base qualities are not recorded, but no much larger clone differs from it by a single base. The rearranged segments are TRBV7-9 and TRBJ1-3; no D gene can be assigned with confidence. This receptor was obtained from a man between 65 and 80 years old with acute or convalescent COVID-19. The source material was peripheral blood. The DNA sequence is as follows: TGTGCCAGCAAGAGACCGGGTGAGGGAAACACCATATATTTT. This sequence encodes CASKRPGEGNTIYF. The full variable domain, completed from the reference TRBV7-9 and TRBJ1-3 proteins outside the CDR3, reads DTGVSQNPRHKITKRGQNVTFRCDPISEHNRLYWYRQTLGQGPEFLTYFQNEAQLEKSRLLSDRFSAERPKGSFSTLEIQRTEQGDSAMYLCASKRPGEGNTIYFGEGSWLTVV.